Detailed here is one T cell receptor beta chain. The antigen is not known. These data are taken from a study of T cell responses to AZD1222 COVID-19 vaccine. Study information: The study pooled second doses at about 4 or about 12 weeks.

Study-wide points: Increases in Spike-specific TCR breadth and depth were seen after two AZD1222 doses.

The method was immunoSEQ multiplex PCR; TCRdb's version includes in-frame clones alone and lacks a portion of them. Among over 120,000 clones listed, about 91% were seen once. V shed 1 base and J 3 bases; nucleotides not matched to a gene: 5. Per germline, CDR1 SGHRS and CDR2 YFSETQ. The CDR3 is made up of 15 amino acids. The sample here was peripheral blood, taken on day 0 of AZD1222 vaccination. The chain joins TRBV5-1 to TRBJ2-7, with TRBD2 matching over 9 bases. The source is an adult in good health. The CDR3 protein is CASSLSWRGGYEQYF. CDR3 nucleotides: TGCGCCAGCAGCTTGTCCTGGCGGGGGGGCTACGAGCAGTACTTC.